This T cell receptor beta chain was observed in a study of blood T cell repertoires in COVID-19. Assay: immunoSEQ multiplex PCR; the TCRdb copy retains only in-frame clones and omits some. The data contain approximately 60,000 clones, 65% to 90% of them seen just once; the ten biggest clones take up 3.2%. Trimming took off 1 base at V and 3 bases at J, with 11 bases between the two ends. The CDR3 covers 14 residues. CDR1 SGHRS and CDR2 YFSETQ come from the germline V gene. The chain uses TRBV5-1 and TRBJ2-7; D gene unclear. Sample: peripheral blood. This receptor was taken from a man in his fifties with active COVID-19. CDR3 protein: CASSLSSIYYEQYF. The CDR3 DNA is TGCGCCAGCAGCTTGTCTTCGATCTACTACGAGCAGTACTTC.